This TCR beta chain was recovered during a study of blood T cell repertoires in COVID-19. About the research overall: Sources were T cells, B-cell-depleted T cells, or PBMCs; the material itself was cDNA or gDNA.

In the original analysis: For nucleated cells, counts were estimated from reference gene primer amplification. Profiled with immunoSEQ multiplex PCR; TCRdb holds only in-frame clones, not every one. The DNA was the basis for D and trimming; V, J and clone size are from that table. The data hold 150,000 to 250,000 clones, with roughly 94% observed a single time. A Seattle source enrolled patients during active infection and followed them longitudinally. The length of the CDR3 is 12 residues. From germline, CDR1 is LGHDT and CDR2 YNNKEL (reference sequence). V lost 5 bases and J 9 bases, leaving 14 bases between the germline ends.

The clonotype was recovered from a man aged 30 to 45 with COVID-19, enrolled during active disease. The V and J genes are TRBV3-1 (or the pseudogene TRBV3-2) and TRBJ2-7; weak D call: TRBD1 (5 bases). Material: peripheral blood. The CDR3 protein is CASSDSLAGQYF. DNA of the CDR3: TGTGCCAGCAGCGACAGCCTGGCAGGGCAGTACTTC.